Shown below are 8 T cell receptor beta chains from a single sample sequenced in a study of tumor and adjacent non-tumor tissue in lung cancer. A modified ARM-PCR protocol with three rounds of nested PCR amplified TCRbeta. TCRdb re-analysed the multiplex PCR reads in MiXCR, keeping a single row per CDR3 protein. The table has under 100,000 distinct CDR3 sequences, around three fifths seen once. The template was RNA from unsorted bulk tissue. Sequencing input: lung tumor tissue. These receptors were taken from a man in his 70s with non-small cell lung cancer.

About this clonotype itself: A clone one base away is much larger, so this may be a read error. This chain joins TRBV30 and TRBJ2-2; D gene uncertain. Germline V lookup: CDR1 GTSNPN, CDR2 SVGIG (reference sequence). This CDR3 has 13 residues. Trimming removed 2 bases from V and 4 bases from J, with 8 bases in between. The CDR3 loop reads CAWSSVFTGELFF. Written as DNA, the CDR3 is TGTGCCTGGAGTTCTGTATTCACCGGGGAGCTGTTTTTT.

A word on this clonotype: No conserved phenylalanine or tryptophan is present at the end of the CDR3, so a read error is the likely explanation. The DNA is omitted, as the CDR3 cannot be located on it reliably, and the CDR3 follows TCRdb's listing. The chain combines TRBV29-1 with TRBJ2-7. Germline V gene lookup returns CDR1 SQVTM and CDR2 ANQGSEA. The CDR3 length is 13 residues, termini included. The CDR3 loop reads CSVAYRGSYEQYY.

V is TRBV7-9 and J is TRBJ2-7; D remains unclear. The V end was cut by 9 bases, the J end by 0 bases, with 21 bases between. The length of the CDR3 is 16 residues. CDR1 and CDR2 from the germline V gene are SEHNR and FQNEAQ (reference sequence). The DNA for the CDR3 is TGTGCCAGTGGCTTATTAGGATTAGCACACTCCTACGAGCAGTACTTC. Its protein is CASGLLGLAHSYEQYF.

Turning to this clonotype: Mismatch with germline at one junction end may stem from a read error. This rearrangement joins TRBV29-1 to TRBJ2-2; 9 nucleotides agree with TRBD1. The V gene's germline CDR1 is SQVTM and CDR2 ANQGSEA. The CDR3 consists of 16 residues. The chain's CDR3 is CSVSYRGRRNTGELFF. The CDR3 DNA reads as TGCAGCGTGTCCTACAGGGGGCGCAGGAACACCGGGGAGCTGTTTTTC.

In the case of this clonotype: The junction and the germline gene differ at one end; a read error may be behind it. The rearrangement joins TRBV12-3 or TRBV12-4 to TRBJ1-5, with a tentative D call TRBD1 (6 bases). The CDR3 runs 14 residues. The CDR3 DNA reads TGTGTCAGCAACGGAGGGGGGCGCAATCAGTCCCAGCATTTT. It is translated as CVSNGGGRNQSQHF.

As regards this clonotype: Germline and junction disagree at one end, which may indicate a read error. The gene calls are TRBV28 and TRBJ2-7; D gene unclear. Germline assignment: CDR1 MDHEN and CDR2 SYDVKM. The CDR3 spans 12 residues. This chain's CDR3 is CANSLSGYDQYF. The CDR3, as DNA: TGTGCCAACAGTTTAAGTGGCTACGATCAGTACTTC.

This rearrangement joins TRBV2 to TRBJ2-3; the D gene is possibly TRBD2 (6 bases). V was shortened by 3 bases and J by 3 bases, with 13 bases between the two germline ends. Germline lookup yields CDR1 SNHLY and CDR2 FYNNEI. This CDR3 is 15 amino acids long. The CDR3 loop reads CASSEETRETDTQYF. The DNA for the CDR3 is TGTGCCAGCAGTGAGGAGACTAGGGAAACAGATACGCAGTATTTT.

On this clonotype itself: The final CDR3 position lacks the conserved phenylalanine or tryptophan, pointing to a likely read error. The J gene is TRBJ2-7, the V gene TRBV20-1; TRBD1 or TRBD2 may be the D gene (5 bases each). Germline assignment: CDR1 DFQATT and CDR2 SNEGSKA (reference sequence). The CDR3 totals 13 residues. V lost 6 bases to trimming and J lost 2 bases, with 14 bases between them. CDR3 DNA sequence: TGCAGTGCCTCCGGGACGGGGACCTACGAGCAGTACTTA. Its protein is CSASGTGTYEQYL.